The source of this T cell receptor beta chain is a study of beta chain features in type 1 diabetes. General study findings and limits: Type 1 diabetes patients showed a moderate but significant shortening of TCRB CDR3s in all four CD4+ subsets.

Expressed TCRB transcripts got sequenced, as all isolated RNA was reverse transcribed. Generated by immunoSEQ multiplex PCR, the TCRdb table keeps only in-frame clones and is missing some. The sample has around 450,000 clones; about an eighth are singletons. Turning to this clone: The antigen is undetermined.

The sequence derives from a woman aged 18-29 years in good health. The specimen sequenced was naive CD4+ T cells from blood.

In DNA, the CDR3 is TGTGCCAGCAGCTTAAATTTTCAGGGGCGCGTACCGAGACGGCAGTTCTTC. Protein sequence: CASSLNFQGRVPRRQFF. This chain connects TRBV7-9 to TRBJ2-1, with D possibly being TRBD1 (6 bases). Germline V gives CDR1 SEHNR, CDR2 FQNEAQ (reference sequence). V lost 2 bases to trimming and J lost 12 bases, with 26 bases between them. The CDR3 loop spans 17 amino acids.